This T cell receptor (beta chain) was recorded in a study of control samples from healthy donors and cancer patients. CDR3 length: 15 amino acids. Trimming at V came to 3 bases and at J to 4 bases, leaving 6 bases not matched to a gene. The V gene's germline CDR1 is KGHSH and CDR2 LQKENI. Assay: immunoSEQ multiplex PCR; the TCRdb copy retains only in-frame clones and omits some. The table shows just over 150,000 clones, with roughly 90% occurring only once. V gene TRBV18 combines with J gene TRBJ1-3, with TRBD1 matching 7 bases. The receptor comes from a man aged 30 to 45 in good health. The sample comprised blood. Written as DNA, the CDR3 is TGTGCCAGCTCACCGGACAGGCTGGTGGGAAACACCATATATTTT. Protein sequence: CASSPDRLVGNTIYF.